This T cell receptor (beta chain) originates from a study of cytomegalovirus exposure and HLA in healthy donors. PCR primers comprised 60 Vbeta and 13 Jbeta primers. Sequenced by immunoSEQ multiplex PCR; TCRdb stores in-frame clones only, minus some. This sample has 65,000 to 85,000 clones; 65% to 85% occur once, and the top ten carry 2% to 3%. Study-wide results and limits: Relative to equally common others, HLA-associated TCR beta chains showed greater clonal expansion in a later analysis. With later analysis, a missense DCLRE1C variant became linked to TCR beta V- and J-gene trimming. As a later analysis revealed, most CMV-associated TCR beta chains appeared HLA-restricted.

To note about this clone: The target antigen is unknown.

The trim removed 6 bases at V and 7 bases at J, leaving 6 bases unmatched. CDR1 MNHEY and CDR2 SVGAGI come from the germline V gene. The CDR3 totals 13 residues. There were likely unrecorded immune exposures, though donors were nominally healthy when sampled. Source material: PBMCs. This clonotype originated in a woman between 45 and 65 years old in good health and CMV-seronegative. The chain is built from TRBV6-5 and TRBJ1-2; 9 nucleotides match TRBD1. The CDR3 loop reads CASRLGQGAGYTF. Here the CDR3 DNA reads TGTGCCAGCAGATTGGGACAGGGAGCTGGCTACACCTTC.